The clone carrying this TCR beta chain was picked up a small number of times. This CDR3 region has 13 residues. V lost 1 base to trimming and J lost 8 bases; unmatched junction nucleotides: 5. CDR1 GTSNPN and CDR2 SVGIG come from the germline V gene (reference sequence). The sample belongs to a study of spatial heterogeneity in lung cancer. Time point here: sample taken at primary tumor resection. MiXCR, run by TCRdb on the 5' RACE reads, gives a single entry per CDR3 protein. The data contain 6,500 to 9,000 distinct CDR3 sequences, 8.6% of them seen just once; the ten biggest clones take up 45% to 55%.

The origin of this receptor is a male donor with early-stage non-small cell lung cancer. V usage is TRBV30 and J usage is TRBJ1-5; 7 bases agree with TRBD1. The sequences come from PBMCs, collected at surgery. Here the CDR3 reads CAWSGQGTEPQHF. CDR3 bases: TGTGCCTGGAGTGGACAGGGTACGGAGCCCCAGCATTTT.